Listed below are T cell receptor beta chains from one sample, sequenced in a study of T cell clonotyping in hematopoietic cell transplantation. The data were produced by immunoSEQ multiplex PCR, yet TCRdb's version contains in-frame clones alone and is incomplete. Found here are tens of thousands of clones, about 95% of them singletons; the top ten hold about 1%. Sequences were obtained from peripheral blood mononuclear cells. These receptors originate from a man aged 30 to 45 in good health. Some clones in this sample may be carry-over from other donors' samples. The CDR3 runs from the conserved cysteine through the conserved F or W. A D gene is named only where the DNA matches it firmly. Expanded clones are given a class, and other clones once, few, many or no size at all.

TRBJ2-7 . . TRBV6-5 CASRHDSQPSYEQYF TGTGCCAGCAGACACGACAGCCAACCCTCCTACGAGCAGTACTTC
TRBJ2-4 . . TRBV9 CASSVQGRGNIQYF TGTGCCAGCAGCGTCCAGGGGAGGGGAAACATTCAGTACTTC
TRBJ2-7 TRBD1 . TRBV4-1 CASSQEGVMAGGNEQYF TGCGCCAGCAGCCAAGAGGGAGTTATGGCAGGGGGTAACGAGCAGTACTTC
TRBJ2-5 . . TRBV7-2 CASSLRGVEETQYF TGTGCCAGCAGCTTAAGAGGGGTTGAGGAGACCCAGTACTTC
TRBJ1-4 . . TRBV27 CASSLTGRSNEKLFF TGTGCCAGCAGTTTAACTGGACGAAGTAATGAAAAACTGTTTTTT
TRBJ2-3 TRBD2 . TRBV6-5 CASSSSGDYTDTQYF TGTGCCAGCAGCTCTAGCGGGGACTACACAGATACGCAGTATTTT
TRBJ2-2 . . TRBV30 CAWSLVLGGSSGELFF TGTGCCTGGAGTCTGGTTTTAGGCGGTTCATCCGGGGAGCTGTTTTTT
TRBJ1-1 TRBD1 . TRBV10-1 CASSDKTGRAEAFF TGCGCCAGCAGTGATAAGACAGGGCGCGCTGAAGCTTTCTTT
TRBJ2-7 . . TRBV29-1 CSVDMGGGYEQYF TGCAGCGTTGATATGGGGGGAGGCTACGAGCAGTACTTC
TRBJ2-2 . . TRBV15 CATSSHSGELFF TGTGCCACCAGCAGCCACAGCGGGGAGCTGTTTTTT
TRBJ2-7 . . TRBV11-3 CASSPTRGHEQYF TGTGCCAGCAGCCCTACTAGAGGCCACGAGCAGTACTTC
TRBJ1-2 . . TRBV19 CASSIANYGYTF TGTGCCAGTAGTATTGCTAACTATGGCTACACCTTC
TRBJ1-4 TRBD1 once TRBV19 CASRPGQGILKLFF TGTGCCAGTAGACCGGGACAGGGGATCCTAAAACTGTTTTTT
TRBJ2-7 TRBD1 . TRBV19 CASSGTGGWYEQYF TGTGCCAGTAGCGGGACAGGGGGCTGGTACGAGCAGTACTTC
TRBJ2-7 TRBD2 . TRBV19 CASSGLAGVDEQYF TGTGCCAGTAGCGGACTAGCGGGTGTCGACGAGCAGTACTTC
TRBJ1-5 . once TRBV10-3 CAISDIRDSNQPQHF TGTGCCATCAGTGATATTCGGGATAGCAATCAGCCCCAGCATTTT
TRBJ1-1 TRBD1 . TRBV10-3 CAIVRTGEGGEAFF TGTGCCATCGTACGGACAGGGGAGGGAGGTGAAGCTTTCTTT
TRBJ1-2 . . TRBV30 CAWSVVTYTF TGTGCCTGGAGTGTAGTTACCTACACCTTC
TRBJ2-7 . . TRBV5-6 CASSPSLSRTRAYEQYF TGTGCCAGCAGCCCATCTCTCTCTCGGACGAGAGCATACGAGCAGTACTTC
TRBJ1-2 . . TRBV29-1 CSVDRRGKLLSYGYTF TGCAGCGTTGATAGAAGGGGAAAACTTCTAAGCTATGGCTACACCTTC